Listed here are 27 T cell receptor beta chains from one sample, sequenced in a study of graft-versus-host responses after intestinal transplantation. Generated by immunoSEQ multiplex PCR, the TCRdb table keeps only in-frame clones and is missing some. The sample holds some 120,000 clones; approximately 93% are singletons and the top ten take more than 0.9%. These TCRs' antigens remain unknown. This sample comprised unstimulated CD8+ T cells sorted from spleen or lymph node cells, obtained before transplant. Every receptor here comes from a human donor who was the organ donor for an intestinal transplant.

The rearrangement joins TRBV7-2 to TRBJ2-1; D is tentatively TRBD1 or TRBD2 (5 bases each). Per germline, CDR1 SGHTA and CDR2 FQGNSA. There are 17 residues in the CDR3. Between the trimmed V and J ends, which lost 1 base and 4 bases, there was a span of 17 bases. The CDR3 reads CASSLVWGSPPYNEQFF. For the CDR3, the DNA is TGTGCCAGCAGCTTAGTATGGGGGAGCCCCCCTTACAATGAGCAGTTCTTC.

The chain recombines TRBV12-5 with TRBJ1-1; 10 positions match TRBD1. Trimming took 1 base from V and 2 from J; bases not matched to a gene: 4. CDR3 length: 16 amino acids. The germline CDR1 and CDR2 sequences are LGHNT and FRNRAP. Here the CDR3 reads CASGLAGTGANTEAFF. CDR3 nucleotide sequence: TGTGCTAGTGGTTTGGCCGGGACAGGGGCCAACACTGAAGCTTTCTTT.

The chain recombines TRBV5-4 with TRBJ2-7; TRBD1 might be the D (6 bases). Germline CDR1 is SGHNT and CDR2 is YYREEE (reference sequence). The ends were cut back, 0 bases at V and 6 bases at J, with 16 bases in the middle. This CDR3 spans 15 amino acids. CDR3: CASSLADRFGLEQYF. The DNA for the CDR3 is TGTGCCAGCAGCTTGGCCGACAGGTTTGGACTCGAGCAGTACTTC.

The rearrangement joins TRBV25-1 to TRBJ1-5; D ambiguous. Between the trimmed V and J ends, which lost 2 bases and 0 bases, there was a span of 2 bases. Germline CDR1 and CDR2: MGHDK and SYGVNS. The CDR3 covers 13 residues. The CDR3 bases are TGTGCCAGCAGTGAACATAGCAATCAGCCCCAGCATTTT. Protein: CASSEHSNQPQHF.

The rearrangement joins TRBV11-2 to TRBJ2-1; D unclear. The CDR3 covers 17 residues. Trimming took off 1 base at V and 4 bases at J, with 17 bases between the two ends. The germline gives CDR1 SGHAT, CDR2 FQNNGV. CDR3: CASSLGVRIHPYNEQFF. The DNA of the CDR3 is TGTGCCAGCAGCTTAGGGGTCAGGATACACCCTTACAATGAGCAGTTCTTC.

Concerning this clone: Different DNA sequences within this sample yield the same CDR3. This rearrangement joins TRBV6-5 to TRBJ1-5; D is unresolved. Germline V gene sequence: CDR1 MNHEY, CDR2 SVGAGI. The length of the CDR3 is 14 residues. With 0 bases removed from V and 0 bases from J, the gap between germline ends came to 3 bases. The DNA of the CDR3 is TGTGCCAGCAGTTACTCACGTAGCAATCAGCCCCAGCATTTT. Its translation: CASSYSRSNQPQHF.

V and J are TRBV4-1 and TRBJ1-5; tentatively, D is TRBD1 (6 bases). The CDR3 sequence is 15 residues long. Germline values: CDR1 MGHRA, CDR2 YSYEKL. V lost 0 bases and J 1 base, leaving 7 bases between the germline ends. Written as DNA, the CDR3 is TGCGCCAGCAGCCAAGAGAGGGGGAGCAATCAGCCCCAGCATTTT. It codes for CASSQERGSNQPQHF.

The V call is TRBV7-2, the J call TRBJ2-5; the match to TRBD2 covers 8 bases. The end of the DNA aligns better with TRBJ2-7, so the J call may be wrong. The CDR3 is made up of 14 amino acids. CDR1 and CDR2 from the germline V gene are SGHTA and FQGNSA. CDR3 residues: CASSPGLGSYEQYF. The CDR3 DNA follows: TGTGCCAGCAGCCCGGGACTAGGGTCCTACGAGCAGTACTTC.

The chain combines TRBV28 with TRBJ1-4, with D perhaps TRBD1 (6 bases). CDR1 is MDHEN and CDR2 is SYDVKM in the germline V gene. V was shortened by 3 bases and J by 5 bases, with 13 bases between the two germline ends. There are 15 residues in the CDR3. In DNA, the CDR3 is TGTGCCAGCAGTTTTCCGGGGGGGGCGAATGAAAAACTGTTTTTT. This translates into CASSFPGGANEKLFF.

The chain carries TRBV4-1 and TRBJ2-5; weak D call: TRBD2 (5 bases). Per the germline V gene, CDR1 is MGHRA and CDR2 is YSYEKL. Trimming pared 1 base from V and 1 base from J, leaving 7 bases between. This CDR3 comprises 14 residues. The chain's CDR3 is CASSQGLPQETQYF. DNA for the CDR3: TGCGCCAGCAGCCAAGGACTACCCCAAGAGACCCAGTACTTC.

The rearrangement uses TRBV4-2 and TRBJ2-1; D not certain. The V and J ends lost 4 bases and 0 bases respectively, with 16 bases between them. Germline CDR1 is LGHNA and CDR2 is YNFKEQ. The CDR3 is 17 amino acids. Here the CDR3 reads CASSLLDDRSSYNEQFF. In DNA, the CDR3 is TGTGCCAGCAGCCTACTCGATGACCGAAGCTCCTACAATGAGCAGTTCTTC.

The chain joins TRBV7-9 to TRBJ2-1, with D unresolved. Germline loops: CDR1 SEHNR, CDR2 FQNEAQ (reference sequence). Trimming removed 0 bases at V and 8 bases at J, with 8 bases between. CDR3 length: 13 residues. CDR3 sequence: CASSLAWWDEQFF. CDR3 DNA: TGTGCCAGCAGCTTAGCTTGGTGGGATGAGCAGTTCTTC.

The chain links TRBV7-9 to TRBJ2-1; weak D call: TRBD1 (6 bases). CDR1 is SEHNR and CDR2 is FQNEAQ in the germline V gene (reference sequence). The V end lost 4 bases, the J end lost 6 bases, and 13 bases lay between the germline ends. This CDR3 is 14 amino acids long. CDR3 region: CASSSSQGGNEQFF. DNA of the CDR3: TGTGCCAGCAGCTCCTCCCAAGGGGGCAATGAGCAGTTCTTC. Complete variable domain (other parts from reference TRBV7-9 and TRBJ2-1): DTGVSQNPRHKITKRGQNVTFRCDPISEHNRLYWYRQTLGQGPEFLTYFQNEAQLEKSRLLSDRFSAERPKGSFSTLEIQRTEQGDSAMYLCASSSSQGGNEQFFGPGTRLTVL.

The CDR3 DNA reads TGTGCCAGTAGTCCGACAGGGAATGGAAACACCATATATTTT. Translating gives CASSPTGNGNTIYF. The rearrangement uses TRBV19 and TRBJ1-3; 7 nucleotides line up with TRBD1. The ends lost 5 bases at V and 3 bases at J; junction bases unmatched: 4. The CDR3 sequence is 14 residues long. Germline V lookup: CDR1 LNHDA, CDR2 SQIVND (reference sequence).

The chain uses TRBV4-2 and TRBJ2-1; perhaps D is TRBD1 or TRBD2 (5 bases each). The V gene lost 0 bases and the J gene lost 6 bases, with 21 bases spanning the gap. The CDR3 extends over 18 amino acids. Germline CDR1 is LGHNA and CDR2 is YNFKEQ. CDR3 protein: CASSQDDAGTVVGNEQFF. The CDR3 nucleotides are TGTGCCAGCAGCCAAGATGATGCCGGGACCGTTGTAGGCAATGAGCAGTTCTTC.

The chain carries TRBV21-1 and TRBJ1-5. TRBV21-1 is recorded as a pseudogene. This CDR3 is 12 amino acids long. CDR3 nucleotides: TGTGCCAGCAGCAAAGAGGGTGGGCCCCAGCATTTT. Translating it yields CASSKEGGPQHF.

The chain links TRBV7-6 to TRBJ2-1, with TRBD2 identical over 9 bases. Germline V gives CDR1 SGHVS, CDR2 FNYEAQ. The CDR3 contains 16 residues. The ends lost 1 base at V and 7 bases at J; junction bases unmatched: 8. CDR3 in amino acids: CASSLVQAGGWNEQFF. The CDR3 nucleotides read TGTGCCAGCAGCTTAGTCCAAGCGGGAGGTTGGAATGAGCAGTTCTTC.

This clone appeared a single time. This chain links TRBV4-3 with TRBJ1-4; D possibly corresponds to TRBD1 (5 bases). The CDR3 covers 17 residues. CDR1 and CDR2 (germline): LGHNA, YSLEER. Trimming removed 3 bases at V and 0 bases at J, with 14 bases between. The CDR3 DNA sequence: TGCGCCAGCAGCCACCGGGACCCTGCTGCAACTAATGAAAAACTGTTTTTT. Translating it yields CASSHRDPAATNEKLFF.

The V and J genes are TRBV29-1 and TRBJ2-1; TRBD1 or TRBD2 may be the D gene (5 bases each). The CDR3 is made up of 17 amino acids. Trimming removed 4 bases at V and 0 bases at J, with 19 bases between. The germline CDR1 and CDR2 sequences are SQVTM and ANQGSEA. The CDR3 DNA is TGCAGCGTTGGCCCTCAACTGAGGGGTGTCTCCTACAATGAGCAGTTCTTC. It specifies CSVGPQLRGVSYNEQFF.

This chain's CDR3 is CASSPQETQYF. As DNA, the CDR3 is TGTGCCAGCAGTCCTCAAGAGACCCAGTACTTC. V is TRBV27 and J is TRBJ2-5; D unclear. The CDR3 has 11 residues. Trimming pared 5 bases from V and 2 bases from J, leaving 3 bases between. The germline CDR1 and CDR2 sequences are MNHEY and SMNVEV (reference sequence).

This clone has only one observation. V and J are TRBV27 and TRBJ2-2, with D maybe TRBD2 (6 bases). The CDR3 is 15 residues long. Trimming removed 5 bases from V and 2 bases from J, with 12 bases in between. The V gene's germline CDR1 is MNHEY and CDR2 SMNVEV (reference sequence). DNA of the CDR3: TGTGCCAGCAGTCTAGGACTACCCAACACCGGGGAGCTGTTTTTT. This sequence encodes CASSLGLPNTGELFF.

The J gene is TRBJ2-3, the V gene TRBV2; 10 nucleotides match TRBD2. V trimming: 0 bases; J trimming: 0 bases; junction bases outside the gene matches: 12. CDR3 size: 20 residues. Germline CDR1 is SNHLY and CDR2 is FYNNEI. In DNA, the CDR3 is TGTGCCAGCAGTGAAGCGTTTATACTAGCGGGGAAGACTAGCACAGATACGCAGTATTTT. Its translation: CASSEAFILAGKTSTDTQYF. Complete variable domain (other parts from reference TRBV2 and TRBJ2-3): EPEVTQTPSHQVTQMGQEVILRCVPISNHLYFYWYRQILGQKVEFLVSFYNNEISEKSEIFDDQFSVERPDGSNFTLKIRSTKLEDSAMYFCASSEAFILAGKTSTDTQYFGPGTRLTVL.

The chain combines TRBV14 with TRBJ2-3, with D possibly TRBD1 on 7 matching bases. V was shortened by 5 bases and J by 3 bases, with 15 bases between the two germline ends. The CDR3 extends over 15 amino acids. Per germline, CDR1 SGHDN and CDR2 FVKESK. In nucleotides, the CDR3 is TGTGCCAGCAGCAATAGGAGGGGGCGAACAGATACGCAGTATTTT. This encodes CASSNRRGRTDTQYF.

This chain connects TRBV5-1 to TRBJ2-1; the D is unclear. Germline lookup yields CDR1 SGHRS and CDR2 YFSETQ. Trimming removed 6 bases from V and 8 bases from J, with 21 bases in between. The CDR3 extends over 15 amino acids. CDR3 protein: CASTPFGANSYEQFF. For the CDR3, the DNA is TGCGCCAGCACCCCCTTCGGAGCGAATAGTTATGAGCAGTTCTTC.

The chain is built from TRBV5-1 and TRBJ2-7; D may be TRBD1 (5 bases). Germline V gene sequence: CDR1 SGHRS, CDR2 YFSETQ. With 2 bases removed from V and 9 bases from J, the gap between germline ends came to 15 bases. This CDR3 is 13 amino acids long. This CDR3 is CASSLGRARTQYF. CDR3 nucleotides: TGCGCCAGCAGCTTAGGCAGGGCAAGGACGCAGTACTTC.

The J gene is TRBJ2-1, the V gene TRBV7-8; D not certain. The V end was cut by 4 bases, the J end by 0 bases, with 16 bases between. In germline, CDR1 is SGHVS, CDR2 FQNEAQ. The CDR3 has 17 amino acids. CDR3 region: CASSSAPGRSSYNEQFF. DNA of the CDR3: TGTGCCAGCAGCTCGGCCCCCGGACGGAGCTCCTACAATGAGCAGTTCTTC.

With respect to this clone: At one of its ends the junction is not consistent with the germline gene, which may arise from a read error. CDR3 nucleotides: TGTGCCAGCAGCTTGGGACAGGGCGAAACTTATTTC. This translates into CASSLGQGETYF. The V call is TRBV7-9, the J call TRBJ2-7, with 9 bases matching TRBD1. CDR1 SEHNR and CDR2 FQNEAQ come from the germline V gene (reference sequence). The CDR3 is made up of 12 amino acids.